One sample yielded the 10 T cell receptor beta chains listed below, sequenced in a study of cytomegalovirus exposure and HLA in healthy donors. In the PCR, 60 Vbeta and 13 Jbeta primers were used. Data came from immunoSEQ multiplex PCR; TCRdb stores just in-frame clones and leaves some out. The sample lists approximately 190,000 clones; about 70% were seen once. Sample: PBMCs. The source is a woman in her 30s in good health and CMV-seronegative.

This clone has a handful of counts. The chain combines TRBV4-3 with TRBJ2-5; 11 positions match TRBD2. The closer fit of TRBJ2-7 to the DNA end suggests the J call may be wrong. This CDR3 spans 15 amino acids. Germline-derived CDR1 and CDR2 are LGHNA and YSLEER. CDR3 amino acids: CASSQTSGIFYEQYF. The DNA of the CDR3 is TGCGCCAGCAGCCAGACTAGCGGGATCTTCTACGAGCAGTACTTC.

The chain couples TRBV6-6 to TRBJ1-1; D gene ambiguous. Deletions cut 6 bases from V and 7 bases from J, with 9 bases between. Germline lookup yields CDR1 MNHNY and CDR2 SVGAGI (reference sequence). This CDR3 comprises 11 residues. The CDR3 here is CASRKQVEAFF. CDR3 DNA sequence: TGTGCCAGCAGAAAACAAGTTGAAGCTTTCTTT.

V and J are TRBV7-8 and TRBJ2-4; perhaps TRBD2 as D (5 bases). Germline V CDR1 and CDR2: SGHVS, FQNEAQ. Trimming pared 1 base from V and 0 bases from J, leaving 13 bases between. This CDR3 is 17 amino acids long. Here the CDR3 DNA reads TGTGCCAGCAGCTTAGTTGAGGGCCGGCTAGCCAAAAACATTCAGTACTTC. It encodes CASSLVEGRLAKNIQYF.

This chain joins TRBV6-1 and TRBJ2-5, with 11 bases that match TRBD2. With V trimmed by 9 bases and J by 5 bases, 8 bases remained unmatched. Germline-derived CDR1 and CDR2 are MNHNS and SASEGT. CDR3 length: 14 amino acids. For the CDR3, the DNA is TGTGCCAGGGGGGGACTAGCGGAGGGGGAGACCCAGTACTTC. Its protein is CARGGLAEGETQYF.

This clone was found a few times. The chain joins TRBV9 to TRBJ1-1; D ambiguous. This CDR3 has 13 residues. Germline CDR1 SGDLS, CDR2 YYNGEE. V gave up 0 bases and J gave up 4 bases, with 7 bases separating them. The CDR3 coding sequence is TGTGCCAGCAGCGTAGGAGCGACCACTGAAGCTTTCTTT. It codes for CASSVGATTEAFF.

The chain links TRBV5-4 to TRBJ1-2; 10 bases agree with TRBD1. Germline CDR1 and CDR2: SGHNT and YYREEE (reference sequence). CDR3 length equals 16 residues. V was clipped by 0 bases and J by 1 base; unmatched bases: 3. The CDR3 spells CASSLDRDRGNYGYTF. The CDR3 DNA reads as TGTGCCAGCAGCTTGGACCGGGACAGGGGTAACTATGGCTACACCTTC.

The gene calls are TRBV21-1 and TRBJ1-1; the table's TRBD1 call for D was not verified on the DNA. TRBV21-1 is described as a pseudogene. This CDR3 region has 14 residues. The CDR3 here is CASSIQGLNTEAFF. CDR3 bases: TGTGCCAGCAGCATACAGGGTCTGAACACTGAAGCTTTCTTT.

A remark on this clone: The germline gene is not matched at one end of the junction; a read error may be the cause. Other DNA sequences within the sample encode an identical CDR3. The genes are TRBV4-2 and TRBJ2-7, with TRBD2 as a possible D gene (6 bases). Germline values: CDR1 LGHNA, CDR2 YNFKEQ. CDR3 size: 14 residues. The CDR3, as DNA: TGTGCCAGCAGCCCACAAATCACCACGGGAGAGCAGTATTTC. Protein: CASSPQITTGEQYF.

This clone is a singleton in its sample. The V call is TRBV5-4, the J call TRBJ1-1; 7 bases match TRBD1. Trimming took 10 bases from V and 3 from J; bases not matched to a gene: 3. Germline V gene lookup returns CDR1 SGHNT and CDR2 YYREEE (reference sequence). The CDR3 loop spans 11 amino acids. The CDR3 region is CALRGDTEAFF. CDR3 coding DNA: TGTGCCCTCAGGGGGGACACTGAAGCTTTCTTT.

This clone appeared a single time. The rearrangement links TRBV4-2 to TRBJ1-2; D may be TRBD1 (5 bases). The CDR3 is 16 residues long. Germline V lookup: CDR1 LGHNA, CDR2 YNFKEQ. V was pared by 4 bases and J by 5 bases, with 20 bases between. CDR3 sequence: CASSPGRVLLGYGYTF. The CDR3 DNA is TGTGCCAGCAGCCCGGGCAGGGTCCTCCTTGGGTATGGCTACACCTTC.